A single sample is the source of the 8 T cell receptor beta chains below, sequenced in a study of OX40 agonist ivuxolimab in advanced cancers. The method behind the library was the immunoSEQ multiplex PCR assay. TCRdb's version of the immuneACCESS table is confined to in-frame rearrangements and falls short of the full clone set. An unresolved V gene accounts for under half of the shortfall where checked; the remainder is of unknown origin. Here the sample has more than 80,000 clones; 85% to 90% occur a single time. The ten largest clones add up to around 1.5% of the sample. The sample was CD4+ or CD8+ T cells sorted from blood, taken in a trial of the OX40 agonist ivuxolimab. These receptors came from an adult with an advanced solid tumor such as melanoma, head and neck, liver or kidney cancer.

CDR3 region: CASSSWTSGRAAFF. CDR3 bases: TGTGCCAGCAGCTCCTGGACTAGCGGGAGGGCGGCGTTCTTC. The V and J genes are TRBV7-2 and TRBJ2-1, with 15 bases fitting TRBD2. This CDR3 region has 14 residues. Looked up from germline, CDR1 is SGHTA and CDR2 is FQGNSA. Losses at the gene ends were 4 bases for V and 15 bases for J; bases not matched to a gene: 7.

This clone has only one observation. This chain uses TRBV27 with TRBJ2-5, with TRBD2 matching 14 bases. The germline CDR1 and CDR2 sequences are MNHEY and SMNVEV (reference sequence). The CDR3 covers 13 residues. The V and J ends lost 5 bases and 10 bases, in that order; junction bases with no gene match: 3. In DNA form, the CDR3 reads TGTGCCAGCAGTCCGGGACTAGCGGGGGACCAGTACTTC. Translated, it gives CASSPGLAGDQYF.

V gene TRBV6-1 combines with J gene TRBJ2-7, with 10 bases that match TRBD1. The CDR3 contains 14 residues. The J segment lost 6 bases and the V segment lost 4 bases, leaving 6 bases of the junction unmatched. The germline CDR1 and CDR2 sequences are MNHNS and SASEGT. CDR3 region: CASSVDRGLGEQYF. CDR3 in DNA: TGTGCCAGCAGTGTGGACAGGGGGTTAGGCGAGCAGTACTTC.

The chain is built from TRBV5-6 and TRBJ2-7; 8 bases align to TRBD2. Germline CDR1 is SGHDT and CDR2 is YYEEEE. The CDR3 runs 15 residues. J lost 0 bases, V lost 4 bases, and 6 bases had no gene match. CDR3 region: CASSMRLASSYEQYF. CDR3 DNA sequence: TGTGCCAGCAGCATGAGACTAGCGAGCTCCTACGAGCAGTACTTC.

CDR3 residues: CASSAGRTATNEKLFF. The CDR3 DNA sequence: TGTGCCAGCAGCGCTGGGCGGACAGCAACTAATGAAAAACTGTTTTTT. The V call is TRBV11-3, the J call TRBJ1-4; tentatively, D is TRBD1 (6 bases). Germline CDR1 is SGHNT and CDR2 is YENEEA. The V end was cut by 5 bases, the J end by 0 bases, with 13 bases between. The CDR3 covers 16 residues.

This chain uses TRBV27 with TRBJ1-5; 8 bases map to TRBD1. The CDR3 sequence is 18 residues long. The germline V gene encodes CDR1 MNHEY and CDR2 SMNVEV (reference sequence). The V and J ends lost 5 bases and 2 bases, in that order; junction bases with no gene match: 14. Written as DNA, the CDR3 is TGTGCCAGCAGTACCGGACAGGGAACGAATATCGGCAATCAGCCCCAGCATTTT. Translating gives CASSTGQGTNIGNQPQHF.

The rearrangement uses TRBV7-2 and TRBJ2-7, with D tentatively TRBD2 (5 bases). The CDR3 consists of 15 residues. Between the trimmed V and J ends, which lost 2 bases and 7 bases, there was a span of 18 bases. Germline V gene data show CDR1 as SGHTA and CDR2 as FQGNSA. CDR3 nucleotides: TGTGCCAGCAGCTTAAACGCCAGTCCGGGCGGGGAGCAGTACTTC. Amino acid sequence: CASSLNASPGGEQYF.

The gene calls are TRBV30 and TRBJ2-1; 10 nucleotides agree with TRBD2. With V trimmed by 7 bases and J by 4 bases, 13 bases remained unmatched. CDR3 size: 16 residues. Germline CDR1 and CDR2: GTSNPN and SVGIG (reference sequence). The CDR3 DNA follows: TGTGCCTCCAAACTAACTAGCGGGGTTCGGTACAATGAGCAGTTCTTC. It codes for CASKLTSGVRYNEQFF.